The present entry profiles one T cell receptor beta chain with its context. Its antigen is not known. A 5'RACE template switching approach incorporating UMIs was used to make TCR beta cDNA. TCRdb re-analyzed the 5' RACE reads; it lists each CDR3 protein once, without DNA. The sample's table shows some 500,000 distinct CDR3 sequences. These data are taken from a study of T cells expressing NK-cell markers. Study-level points and caveats: These clonotypes also led the CD3+CD56-NKG2C+ fraction in a handful of donors.

The sequence was obtained from a woman aged 45-65 years in good health. Sequencing input: blood T cells: a sorted CD56 or NKG2C T cell subset, CD4+ or CD8+ T cells, or bulk PBMC T cells (not recorded which).

The CDR3 loop is CASSLISGDEQFF. V and J are TRBV11-3 and TRBJ2-1; without DNA, the TCRdb call of TRBD1 cannot be checked. CDR3 length: 13 residues. Per the germline V gene, CDR1 is SGHNT and CDR2 is YENEEA. Together with reference TRBV11-3 and TRBJ2-1, the CDR3 gives the full variable domain: EAGVVQSPRYKIIEKKQPVAFWCNPISGHNTLYWYLQNLGQGPELLIRYENEEAVDDSQLPKDRFSAERLKGVDSTLKIQPAELGDSAVYLCASSLISGDEQFFGPGTRLTVL.